A selection of T cell receptor beta chains follows, all from one sample in a study of read filtering for tumor transcriptome and immune sequencing. TCRdb ran MiXCR on the reads and lists one entry per CDR3 protein. The sample yields 75,000 to 95,000 distinct CDR3 sequences, 20% to 25% seen once. The sequenced sample consisted of a population of CD138-negative cells sorted from bone marrow. Source of these receptors: a donor aged 40 or over with multiple myeloma. Each CDR3 is given without its conserved first and last residue. Each record gives: J gene, V gene, CDR3 protein.

>TRBJ1-2|TRBV6-2/TRBV6-3
ASIPTGANIYGYT
>TRBJ2-7|TRBV7-6
ASSLDGGALFYEQY
>TRBJ2-7|TRBV29-1
SVGLAGAREQY
>TRBJ2-2|TRBV28
ASSFGGQEIGELF
>TRBJ1-1|TRBV2
ASSPGDRTNTEAF
>TRBJ2-2|TRBV7-9
ASSSLAGELF
>TRBJ2-7|TRBV12-3/TRBV12-4
ASSLGEAYEQY
>TRBJ2-2|TRBV20-1
SARDKASGGNTGELF
>TRBJ2-7|TRBV29-1
SVLPGTGSSYEQY
>TRBJ2-7|TRBV29-1
SVGPYRGEQY
>TRBJ1-1|TRBV5-4
ASSPWTASNTEAF
>TRBJ2-3|TRBV6-6
ASNPRPIGGQDTQY
>TRBJ2-5|TRBV2
ASSANWAGGETQY
>TRBJ1-1|TRBV7-9
ASSLYGGRGARTEAF
>TRBJ2-6|TRBV2
ASSEALTGVDSGANVLT
>TRBJ2-7|TRBV7-9
ASSLPGQGSNEQY
>TRBJ2-5|TRBV5-1
ASSLEWGRETQY
>TRBJ1-5|TRBV19
ASSIHGSDQPQH
>TRBJ2-7|TRBV20-1
SARDKGSYEQY
>TRBJ2-1|TRBV4-1
ASSTRGATSYNEQF
>TRBJ1-5|TRBV28
ASSSDRMYQPQH
>TRBJ1-4|TRBV5-6
ASSFVDEEKLF
>TRBJ2-7|TRBV19
ASSRFGQVFYEQY
>TRBJ2-6|TRBV7-9
ASSTTYYSGANVLT
>TRBJ1-1|TRBV3-1
ASSQERATGTF
>TRBJ2-3|TRBV10-2
ASSEPRGSTDTQY
>TRBJ2-6|TRBV30
AWSQRRSAGANVLT
>TRBJ1-5|TRBV19
ASSSDRGSNQPQH
>TRBJ2-1|TRBV4-1
ASSHQRGGDDEQF
>TRBJ1-5|TRBV19
ASSTDRGGNQPQH
>TRBJ1-4|TRBV5-1
ASSVATNEKLF
>TRBJ2-2|TRBV5-1
ASSFAGNTGELF
>TRBJ2-7|TRBV20-1
SAPRDRASYEQY
>TRBJ1-1|TRBV7-9
ASSLDQNTEAF
>TRBJ2-7|TRBV5-5
ASSLELDRASYEQY